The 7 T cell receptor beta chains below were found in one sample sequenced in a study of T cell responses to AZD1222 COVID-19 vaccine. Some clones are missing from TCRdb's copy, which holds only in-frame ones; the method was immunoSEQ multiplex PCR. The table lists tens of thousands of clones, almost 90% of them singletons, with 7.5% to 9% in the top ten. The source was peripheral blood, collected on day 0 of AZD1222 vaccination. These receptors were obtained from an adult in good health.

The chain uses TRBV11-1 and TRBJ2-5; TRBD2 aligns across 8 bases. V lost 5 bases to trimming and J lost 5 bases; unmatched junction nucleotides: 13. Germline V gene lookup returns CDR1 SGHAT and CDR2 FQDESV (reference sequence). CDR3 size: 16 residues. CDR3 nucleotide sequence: TGTGCCAGCAGCCTGTTAAGCGGGAGTGTTAGGGAGACCCAGTACTTC. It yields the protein CASSLLSGSVRETQYF.

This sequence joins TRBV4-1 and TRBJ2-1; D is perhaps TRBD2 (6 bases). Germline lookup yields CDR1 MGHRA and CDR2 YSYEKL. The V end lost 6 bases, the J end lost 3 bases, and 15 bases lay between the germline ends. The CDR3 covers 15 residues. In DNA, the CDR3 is TGCGCCAGCAGTTCGGGAGATCAGGGCTACAATGAGCAGTTCTTC. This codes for CASSSGDQGYNEQFF.

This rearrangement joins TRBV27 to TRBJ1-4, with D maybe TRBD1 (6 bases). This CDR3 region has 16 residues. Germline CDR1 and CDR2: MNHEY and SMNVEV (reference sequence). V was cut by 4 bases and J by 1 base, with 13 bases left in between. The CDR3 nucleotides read TGTGCCAGCAGTTCCGCAGGGGACGGAACTAATGAAAAACTGTTTTTT. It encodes CASSSAGDGTNEKLFF. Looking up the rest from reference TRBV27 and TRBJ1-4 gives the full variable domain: EAQVTQNPRYLITVTGKKLTVTCSQNMNHEYMSWYRQDPGLGLRQIYYSMNVEVTDKGDVPEGYKVSRKEKRNFPLILESPSPNQTSLYFCASSSAGDGTNEKLFFGSGTQLSVL.

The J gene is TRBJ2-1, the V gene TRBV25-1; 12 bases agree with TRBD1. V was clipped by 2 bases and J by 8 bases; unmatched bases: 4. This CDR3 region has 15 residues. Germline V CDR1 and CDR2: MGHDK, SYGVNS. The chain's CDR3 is CASSEPGQGADEQFF. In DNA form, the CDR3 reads TGTGCCAGCAGTGAACCGGGACAGGGGGCCGATGAGCAGTTCTTC.

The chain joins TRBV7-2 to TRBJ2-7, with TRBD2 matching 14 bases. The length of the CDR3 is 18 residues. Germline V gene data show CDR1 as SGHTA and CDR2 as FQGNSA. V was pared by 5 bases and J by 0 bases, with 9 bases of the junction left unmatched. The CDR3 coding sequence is TGTGCCAGCAGCCCGGGGACTAGCGGGAGCATACCCTCCTACGAGCAGTACTTC. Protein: CASSPGTSGSIPSYEQYF.

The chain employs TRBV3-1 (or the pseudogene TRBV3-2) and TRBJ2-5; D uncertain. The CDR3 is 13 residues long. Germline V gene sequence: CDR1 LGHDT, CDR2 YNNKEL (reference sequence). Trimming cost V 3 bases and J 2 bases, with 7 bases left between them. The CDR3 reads CASSQERQETQYF. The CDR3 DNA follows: TGTGCCAGCAGCCAGGAAAGACAAGAGACCCAGTACTTC.

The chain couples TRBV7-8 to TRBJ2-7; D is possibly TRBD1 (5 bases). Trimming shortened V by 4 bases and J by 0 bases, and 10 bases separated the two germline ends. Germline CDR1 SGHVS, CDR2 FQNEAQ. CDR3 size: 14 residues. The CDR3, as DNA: TGTGCCAGCAGCTCGGACACCAGCTCCTACGAGCAGTACTTC. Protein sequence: CASSSDTSSYEQYF.